These 17 T cell receptor beta chains were sequenced from one sample in a study of radiation and T cells in renal cell carcinoma. Stated time point: blood 4 weeks post-SBRT, at nephrectomy. Treatment defined: 15 Gy SBRT to primary tumor, nephrectomy 4 weeks later. The protocol was immunoSEQ multiplex PCR, while the TCRdb copy is restricted to in-frame clones and leaves out a portion. Of some 80,000 clones in the sample, approximately 87% were seen once. Sequenced here: blood, sampled from a patient whose treatment included radiotherapy and nephrectomy. The receptors come from a woman aged 60-70 years with renal cell carcinoma.

The J gene is TRBJ2-7, the V gene TRBV29-1; no reliable D call. This CDR3 has 13 residues. V was trimmed by 7 bases and J by 0 bases, leaving 13 bases between them. Looked up from germline, CDR1 is SQVTM and CDR2 is ANQGSEA. Written as DNA, the CDR3 is TGCAGCGCCGTCCTCGGTAACTCCTACGAGCAGTACTTC. As protein: CSAVLGNSYEQYF.

A note on this clone: One end of the junction varies from germline; a read error may be responsible. The V call is TRBV7-2, the J call TRBJ2-7; TRBD2 agrees at 14 bases. Germline loops: CDR1 SGHTA, CDR2 FQGNSA. This CDR3 is 16 amino acids long. The chain's CDR3 is CASSQGLAGGLGEQYF. The DNA for the CDR3 is TGCGCCAGCAGCCAAGGACTAGCGGGAGGCTTGGGCGAGCAGTACTTC.

The gene calls are TRBV5-3 and TRBJ2-1; 16 bases align to TRBD2. Being an ORF, TRBV5-3 has a function that is uncertain. The CDR3 is made up of 16 amino acids. V lost 3 bases, J lost 9 bases, and 6 bases stayed unmatched. CDR3 DNA sequence: TGTGCCAGAAGCTACGGGACTAGCGGGAGGGCCATTGAGCAGTTCTTC. This translates into CARSYGTSGRAIEQFF.

This clone was seen just once. CDR3 region: CASSLRVNRGVQPQHF. Written as DNA, the CDR3 is TGTGCCAGCAGTTTAAGGGTGAACAGGGGCGTGCAGCCCCAGCATTTT. This sequence joins TRBV28 and TRBJ1-5; 7 nucleotides align to TRBD1. This CDR3 has 16 amino acids. Germline V lookup: CDR1 MDHEN, CDR2 SYDVKM. The junction had 11 bases not matched to a gene; V was cut back by 2 bases and J by 7 bases.

This chain connects TRBV9 to TRBJ2-5; 9 positions agree with TRBD1. V gave up 6 bases and J gave up 0 bases; unmatched junction bases: 9. The CDR3 contains 16 residues. Germline-derived CDR1 and CDR2 are SGDLS and YYNGEE. CDR3 amino acids: CASTSRDRVDQETQYF. The CDR3 nucleotides read TGTGCCAGCACCAGCCGGGACAGGGTAGACCAAGAGACCCAGTACTTC.

This clone has a handful of counts. The chain links TRBV29-1 to TRBJ2-7; weak D call: TRBD1 (6 bases). This CDR3 has 15 residues. Germline lookup yields CDR1 SQVTM and CDR2 ANQGSEA. V was cut by 0 bases and J by 4 bases, with 16 bases left in between. CDR3 DNA: TGCAGCGTTGAAGATACGGCAGGGGTGTTTTACGAGCAGTACTTC. Its translation: CSVEDTAGVFYEQYF.

J is TRBJ2-7 and V is TRBV7-2; D gene unclear. The germline gives CDR1 SGHTA, CDR2 FQGNSA. V dropped 5 bases and J dropped 2 bases, with 7 bases sitting between them. The CDR3 totals 12 residues. CDR3 amino acids: CASSHPPYEQYF. CDR3 in DNA: TGTGCCAGCAGCCATCCCCCCTACGAGCAGTACTTC.

This clone was detected a few times. The chain recombines TRBV6-5 with TRBJ2-7; TRBD2 aligns across 9 bases. The length of the CDR3 is 14 residues. CDR1 and CDR2 (germline): MNHEY, SVGAGI. The V gene end was trimmed by 6 bases and the J gene end by 6 bases; junction bases not matched to a gene: 9. CDR3 residues: CASSLGLASGEQYF. In DNA, the CDR3 is TGTGCCAGCAGCCTCGGACTAGCGTCTGGCGAGCAGTACTTC.

This clone has just a few counts. The CDR3 region is CASSLLRGGLFF. CDR3 DNA sequence: TGTGCCAGCAGTTTATTGAGGGGGGGACTTTTCTTT. The chain has TRBV28 and TRBJ1-1, with D possibly TRBD1 on 6 matching bases. The germline V gene has CDR1 MDHEN and CDR2 SYDVKM. The CDR3 consists of 12 residues. V lost 1 base and J 13 bases, leaving 13 bases between the germline ends.

This clone appeared a single time. The chain has TRBV9 and TRBJ1-4; a weak D match, TRBD1 (6 bases). The CDR3 runs to 16 residues. Trimming took 5 bases from V and 4 from J, leaving 18 bases between them. Germline V gene lookup returns CDR1 SGDLS and CDR2 YYNGEE. CDR3 loop: CASSVTSGAFNEKLFF. The CDR3 DNA follows: TGTGCCAGCAGTGTAACTTCGGGGGCATTTAATGAAAAACTGTTTTTT.

Concerning this clone itself: Germline and junction disagree at one end, which may indicate a read error. The chain carries TRBV7-2 and TRBJ1-2; weak D call: TRBD1 (5 bases). This CDR3 is built from 13 residues. The V gene's germline CDR1 is SGHTA and CDR2 FQGNSA. CDR3 loop: CASSHSGDLAGNF. In DNA, the CDR3 is TGTGCCAGCAGCCATTCCGGGGACTTGGCGGGAAACTTC. The full variable domain, rest sourced from reference TRBV7-2 and TRBJ1-2, is GAGVSQSPSNKVTEKGKDVELRCDPISGHTALYWYRQSLGQGLEFLIYFQGNSAPDKSGLPSDRFSAERTGGSVSTLTIQRTQQEDSAVYLCASSHSGDLAGNFGSGTRLTVV.

The chain has TRBV19 and TRBJ1-4; tentatively, D is TRBD1 (6 bases). The germline V and J ends were trimmed by 5 bases and 5 bases, with 15 bases remaining between them. The germline V gene has CDR1 LNHDA and CDR2 SQIVND (reference sequence). The CDR3 length is 15 residues. The DNA for the CDR3 is TGTGCCAGTAGTCCACAGGGTAATGCGAATGAAAAACTGTTTTTT. Translated: CASSPQGNANEKLFF.

The CDR3 is CASSARDRDWGYTF. CDR3 sequence (DNA): TGTGCCAGCAGCGCCCGGGACAGGGATTGGGGCTACACCTTC. The gene calls are TRBV9 and TRBJ1-2; 9 bases fit TRBD1. The V gene end was trimmed by 3 bases and the J gene end by 8 bases; junction bases not matched to a gene: 8. CDR1 is SGDLS and CDR2 is YYNGEE in the germline V gene. The CDR3 runs to 14 residues.

The CDR3 spells CASSLVGAPNYGYTF. Here the CDR3 DNA reads TGTGCCAGCAGCTTAGTCGGGGCCCCTAACTATGGCTACACCTTC. This rearrangement joins TRBV7-3 to TRBJ1-2; weak D call: TRBD1 (5 bases). CDR1 is SGHTA, CDR2 FQGTGA, per germline. The CDR3 contains 15 residues. V shed 2 bases and J shed 0 bases, with 10 bases lying between them. The full variable domain, rest sourced from reference TRBV7-3 and TRBJ1-2, is GAGVSQTPSNKVTEKGKYVELRCDPISGHTALYWYRQSLGQGPEFLIYFQGTGAADDSGLPNDRFFAVRPEGSVSTLKIQRTERGDSAVYLCASSLVGAPNYGYTFGSGTRLTVV.

V and J are TRBV19 and TRBJ2-1, with 9 positions matching TRBD1. The ends lost 1 base at V and 7 bases at J; junction bases unmatched: 11. CDR1 is LNHDA and CDR2 is SQIVND in the germline V gene (reference sequence). The CDR3 totals 17 residues. The CDR3 DNA reads as TGTGCCAGTAGTATAGCCACAGACAGGGGGTTGAGAAATGAGCAGTTCTTC. It yields the protein CASSIATDRGLRNEQFF.

V gene TRBV6-5 combines with J gene TRBJ2-5, with TRBD1 matching over 7 bases. The DNA end is a closer match to TRBJ2-7, so the J assignment may be wrong. The CDR3 loop spans 14 amino acids. From germline, CDR1 is MNHEY and CDR2 SVGAGI. In DNA form, the CDR3 reads TGTGCCAGCAGGATGACAGGGAGCTCCTACGAGCAGTACTTC. Encoded protein: CASRMTGSSYEQYF.

The chain joins TRBV27 to TRBJ1-1, with 8 bases lining up with TRBD1. Unmatched junction bases numbered 4, after V lost 3 bases and J lost 4 bases. Germline V lookup: CDR1 MNHEY, CDR2 SMNVEV (reference sequence). This CDR3 has 14 amino acids. The CDR3 here is CASSFQGAVTEAFF. Here the CDR3 DNA reads TGTGCCAGCAGTTTTCAGGGGGCCGTCACTGAAGCTTTCTTT.